The T cell receptor beta chain under discussion was sequenced for a study of shared clonotypes between healthy human individuals. Repertoires were generated with immunoSEQ multiplex PCR, while TCRdb's copy carries only in-frame clones and drops some. The sample carries roughly 2,000,000 clones, approximately 92% recorded once. Naive CD8 cells lacked CD45RO and underwent positive selection for CCR7, leaving out terminally differentiated effector memory CD45RA+ cells. This clone was detected only once. V was cut by 3 bases and J by 5 bases, with 16 bases left in between. The CDR3 contains 16 residues. Germline V gives CDR1 SGHAT, CDR2 FQNNGV.

This receptor was obtained from a man younger than 35 in good health. Some clones in this sample may be carry-over from other donors' samples. The sample consisted of naive CD8+ T cells from PBMCs. This rearrangement joins TRBV11-2 to TRBJ2-2; D is possibly TRBD1 or TRBD2 (6 bases each). The CDR3 DNA reads TGTGCCAGCAGCTTGGCCCGGGGGCGTTGGACCGGGGAGCTGTTTTTT. Protein product: CASSLARGRWTGELFF.